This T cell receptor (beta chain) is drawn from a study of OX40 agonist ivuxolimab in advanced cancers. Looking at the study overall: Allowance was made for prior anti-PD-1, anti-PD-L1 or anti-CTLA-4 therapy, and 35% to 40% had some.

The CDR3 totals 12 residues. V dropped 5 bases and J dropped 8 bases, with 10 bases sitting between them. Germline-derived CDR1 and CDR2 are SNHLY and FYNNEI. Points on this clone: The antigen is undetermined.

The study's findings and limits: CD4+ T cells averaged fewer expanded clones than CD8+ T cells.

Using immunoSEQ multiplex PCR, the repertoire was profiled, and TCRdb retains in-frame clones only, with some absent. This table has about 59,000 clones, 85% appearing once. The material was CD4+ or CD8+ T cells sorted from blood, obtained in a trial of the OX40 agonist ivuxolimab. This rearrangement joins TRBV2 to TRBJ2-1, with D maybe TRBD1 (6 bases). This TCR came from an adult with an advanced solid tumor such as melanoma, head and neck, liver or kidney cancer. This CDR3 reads CASSQQGYEQFF. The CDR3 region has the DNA TGTGCCAGCAGTCAACAGGGCTATGAGCAGTTCTTC.